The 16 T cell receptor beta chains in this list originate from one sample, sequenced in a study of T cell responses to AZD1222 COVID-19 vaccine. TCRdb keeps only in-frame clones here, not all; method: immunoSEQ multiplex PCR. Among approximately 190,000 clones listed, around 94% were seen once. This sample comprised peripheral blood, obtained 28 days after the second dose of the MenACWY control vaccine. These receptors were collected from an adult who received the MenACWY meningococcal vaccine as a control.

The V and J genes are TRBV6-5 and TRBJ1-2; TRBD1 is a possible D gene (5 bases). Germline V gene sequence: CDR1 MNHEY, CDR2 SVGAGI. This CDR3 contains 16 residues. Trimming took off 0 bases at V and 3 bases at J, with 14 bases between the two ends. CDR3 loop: CASSYSPRDLDYGYTF. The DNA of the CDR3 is TGTGCCAGCAGTTACTCTCCCCGGGACCTTGACTATGGCTACACCTTC.

The CDR3 loop reads CASSYETGGGEKLFF. CDR3 nucleotide sequence: TGTGCCAGCAGCTACGAGACAGGCGGGGGTGAAAAACTGTTTTTT. The rearrangement links TRBV9 to TRBJ1-4; D may be TRBD1 (6 bases). Trimming shortened V by 4 bases and J by 7 bases, and 17 bases separated the two germline ends. Germline V gene lookup returns CDR1 SGDLS and CDR2 YYNGEE. The CDR3 is made up of 15 amino acids.

The CDR3 region has the DNA TGTGCCAGCAGCCCGGCGCTAAATCAGCCCCAGCATTTT. It translates to CASSPALNQPQHF. This chain connects TRBV28 to TRBJ1-5, with D hard to call. Trimming cost V 6 bases and J 4 bases, with 10 bases left between them. The CDR3 has 13 residues. Germline CDR1 and CDR2: MDHEN and SYDVKM. The full variable domain, completed using reference TRBV28 and TRBJ1-5, is DVKVTQSSRYLVKRTGEKVFLECVQDMDHENMFWYRQDPGLGLRLIYFSYDVKMKEKGDIPEGYSVSREKKERFSLILESASTNQTSMYLCASSPALNQPQHFGDGTRLSIL.

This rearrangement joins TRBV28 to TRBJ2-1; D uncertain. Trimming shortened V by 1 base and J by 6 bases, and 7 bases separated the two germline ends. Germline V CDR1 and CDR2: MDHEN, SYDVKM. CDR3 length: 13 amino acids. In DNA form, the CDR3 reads TGTGCCAGCAGTTTATACTTGGGCAATGAGCAGTTCTTC. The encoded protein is CASSLYLGNEQFF.

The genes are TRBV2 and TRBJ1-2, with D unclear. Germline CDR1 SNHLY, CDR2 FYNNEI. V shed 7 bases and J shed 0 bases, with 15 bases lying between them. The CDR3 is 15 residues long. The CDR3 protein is CASMREHPTNYGYTF. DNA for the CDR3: TGTGCCAGCATGCGGGAACATCCGACTAACTATGGCTACACCTTC. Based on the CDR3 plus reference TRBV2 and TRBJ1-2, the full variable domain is EPEVTQTPSHQVTQMGQEVILRCVPISNHLYFYWYRQILGQKVEFLVSFYNNEISEKSEIFDDQFSVERPDGSNFTLKIRSTKLEDSAMYFCASMREHPTNYGYTFGSGTRLTVV.

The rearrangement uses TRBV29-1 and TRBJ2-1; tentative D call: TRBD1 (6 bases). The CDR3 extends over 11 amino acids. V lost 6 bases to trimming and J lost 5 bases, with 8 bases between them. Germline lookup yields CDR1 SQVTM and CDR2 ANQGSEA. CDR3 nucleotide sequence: TGCAGCGTGGACAGAAACAATGAGCAGTTCTTC. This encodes CSVDRNNEQFF.

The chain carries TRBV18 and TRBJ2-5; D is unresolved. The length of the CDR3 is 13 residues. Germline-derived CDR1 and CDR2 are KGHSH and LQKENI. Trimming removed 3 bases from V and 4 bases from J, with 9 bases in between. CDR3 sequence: CASSPNFSETQYF. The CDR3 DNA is TGTGCCAGCTCACCTAACTTTTCAGAGACCCAGTACTTC.

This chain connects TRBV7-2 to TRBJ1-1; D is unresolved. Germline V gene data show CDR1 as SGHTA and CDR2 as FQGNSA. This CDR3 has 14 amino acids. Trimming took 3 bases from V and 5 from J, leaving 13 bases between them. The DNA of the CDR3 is TGTGCCAGCAGCTTCTTCGGTCCTGGGACTGAAGCTTTCTTT. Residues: CASSFFGPGTEAFF.

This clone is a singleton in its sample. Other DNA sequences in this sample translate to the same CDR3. CDR3 amino acids: CASSRTGDSNQPQHF. The CDR3 DNA reads TGCGCCAGCAGCCGGACAGGGGATAGCAATCAGCCCCAGCATTTT. The chain combines TRBV5-1 with TRBJ1-5, with TRBD1 matching over 9 bases. The J segment lost 0 bases and the V segment lost 4 bases, leaving 2 bases of the junction unmatched. CDR1 is SGHRS and CDR2 is YFSETQ in the germline V gene. There are 15 residues in the CDR3.

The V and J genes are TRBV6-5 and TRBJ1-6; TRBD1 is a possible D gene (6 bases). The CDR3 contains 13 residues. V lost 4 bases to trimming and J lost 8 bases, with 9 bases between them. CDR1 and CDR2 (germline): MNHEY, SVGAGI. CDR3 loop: CASSLDSDSPLHF. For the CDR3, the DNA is TGTGCCAGCAGTTTGGACAGTGATTCACCCCTCCACTTT.

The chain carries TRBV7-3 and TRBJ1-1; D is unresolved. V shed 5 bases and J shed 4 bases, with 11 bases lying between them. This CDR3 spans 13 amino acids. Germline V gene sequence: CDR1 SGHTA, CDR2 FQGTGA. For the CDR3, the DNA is TGTGCCAGCAGCCCGAGTACGGTCACTGAAGCTTTCTTT. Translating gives CASSPSTVTEAFF.

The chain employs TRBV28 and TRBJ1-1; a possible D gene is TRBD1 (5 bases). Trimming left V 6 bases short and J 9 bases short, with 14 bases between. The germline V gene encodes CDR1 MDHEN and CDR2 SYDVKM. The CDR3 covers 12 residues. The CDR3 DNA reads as TGTGCCAGCAGCCCTGTGGGGGAGAAAGCTTTCTTT. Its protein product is CASSPVGEKAFF.

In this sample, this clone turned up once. CDR3 bases: TGTGCCAGCAGCGTGCGGGGCGGGAGGGAAAGGGATGAGCAGTTCTTC. This gives the protein CASSVRGGRERDEQFF. The chain uses TRBV9 and TRBJ2-1; 9 positions agree with TRBD2. V was clipped by 2 bases and J by 8 bases; unmatched bases: 11. This CDR3 has 16 amino acids. The germline V gene has CDR1 SGDLS and CDR2 YYNGEE.

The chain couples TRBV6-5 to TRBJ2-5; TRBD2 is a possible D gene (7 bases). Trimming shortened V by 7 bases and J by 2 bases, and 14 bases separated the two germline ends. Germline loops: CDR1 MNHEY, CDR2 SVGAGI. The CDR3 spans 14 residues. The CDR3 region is CASTLGGGQETQYF. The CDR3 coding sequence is TGTGCCAGCACCTTAGGGGGAGGGCAAGAGACCCAGTACTTC.

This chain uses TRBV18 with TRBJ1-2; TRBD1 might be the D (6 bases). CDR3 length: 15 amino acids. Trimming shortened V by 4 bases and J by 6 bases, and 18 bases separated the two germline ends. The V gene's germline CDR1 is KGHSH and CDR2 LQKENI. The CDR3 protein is CASSLMTGTSDGYTF. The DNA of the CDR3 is TGTGCCAGCTCACTTATGACAGGAACCTCGGATGGCTACACCTTC.

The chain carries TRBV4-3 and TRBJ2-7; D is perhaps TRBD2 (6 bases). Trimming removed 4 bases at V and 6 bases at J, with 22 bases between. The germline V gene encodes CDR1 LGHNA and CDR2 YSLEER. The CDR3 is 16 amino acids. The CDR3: CASSPQSAGRSGEQYF. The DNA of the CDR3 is TGCGCCAGCAGCCCGCAATCGGCAGGGAGGTCGGGCGAGCAGTACTTC.